The rows below give T cell receptor beta chains drawn from one sample of a study of cytomegalovirus exposure and HLA in healthy donors. TCRdb's table, derived via immunoSEQ multiplex PCR, lists solely in-frame clones and lacks some. The sample shows around 150,000 clones, about 80% of them seen only once. Sequencing was done on a sample of PBMCs. The receptors come from a female donor in good health and CMV-seronegative. CDR3s include the opening cysteine and the closing phenylalanine or tryptophan. The D gene is left open where the match is weak. Some rows have no size entry. The others give once, few or many, or a class for an expanded clone.

abundance: -; d_gene: TRBD1; v_gene: TRBV30; j_gene: TRBJ2-7; len: 15; CDR3aa: CAWGGTGHSGYEQYF; CDR3nt: TGTGCCTGGGGGGGGACAGGGCATAGTGGCTACGAGCAGTACTTC
abundance: -; d_gene: -; v_gene: TRBV9; j_gene: TRBJ2-2; len: 17; CDR3aa: CASSQRGWGQNTGELFF; CDR3nt: TGTGCCAGCAGCCAAAGGGGGTGGGGACAGAACACCGGGGAGCTGTTTTTT
abundance: -; d_gene: TRBD1; v_gene: TRBV18; j_gene: TRBJ1-1; len: 14; CDR3aa: CASSRTGADTEAFF; CDR3nt: TGTGCCAGCTCACGGACAGGGGCCGACACTGAAGCTTTCTTT
abundance: -; d_gene: -; v_gene: TRBV28; j_gene: TRBJ2-7; len: 11; CDR3aa: CASKGAYEQYF; CDR3nt: TGTGCCAGCAAGGGAGCCTACGAGCAGTACTTC
abundance: -; d_gene: TRBD2; v_gene: TRBV2; j_gene: TRBJ2-1; len: 14; CDR3aa: CASRIGTSGNEQFF; CDR3nt: TGTGCCAGCAGGATCGGGACTAGCGGCAATGAGCAGTTCTTC
abundance: -; d_gene: TRBD1; v_gene: TRBV7-2; j_gene: TRBJ1-2; len: 17; CDR3aa: CATVPGPGGSRLYGYTF; CDR3nt: TGTGCCACTGTGCCCGGGCCAGGGGGCTCAAGACTCTATGGCTACACCTTC
abundance: -; d_gene: -; v_gene: TRBV5-1; j_gene: TRBJ2-2; len: 14; CDR3aa: CASSPNRDGSELFF; CDR3nt: TGCGCCAGCAGCCCTAACAGGGACGGGTCGGAGCTGTTTTTT
abundance: -; d_gene: -; v_gene: TRBV5-4; j_gene: TRBJ1-1; len: 15; CDR3aa: CASTVVGTVNTEAFF; CDR3nt: TGTGCCAGCACCGTGGTGGGCACCGTGAACACTGAAGCTTTCTTT
abundance: -; d_gene: -; v_gene: TRBV7-7; j_gene: TRBJ2-1; len: 15; CDR3aa: CASSLDFGGPDEQFF; CDR3nt: TGTGCCAGCAGCTTAGACTTCGGCGGGCCCGATGAGCAGTTCTTC
abundance: -; d_gene: -; v_gene: TRBV6-5; j_gene: TRBJ2-1; len: 15; CDR3aa: CASRLAPTSYNEQFF; CDR3nt: TGTGCCAGCAGACTAGCCCCGACCTCCTACAATGAGCAGTTCTTC
abundance: -; d_gene: -; v_gene: TRBV29-1; j_gene: TRBJ2-4; len: 13; CDR3aa: CSVEAEAKNIQYF; CDR3nt: TGCAGCGTTGAGGCTGAAGCCAAAAACATTCAGTACTTC
abundance: -; d_gene: -; v_gene: TRBV6-1; j_gene: TRBJ1-4; len: 14; CDR3aa: CASSEGPGFEKLFF; CDR3nt: TGTGCCAGCAGTGAAGGGCCAGGGTTTGAAAAACTGTTTTTT
abundance: -; d_gene: TRBD2; v_gene: TRBV25-1; j_gene: TRBJ2-7; len: 15; CDR3aa: CASSESKAGGNEQYF; CDR3nt: TGTGCCAGCAGTGAATCCAAAGCGGGAGGGAACGAGCAGTACTTC
abundance: -; d_gene: -; v_gene: TRBV7-8; j_gene: TRBJ2-7; len: 17; CDR3aa: CASSLVAAAGMHYEQYF; CDR3nt: TGTGCCAGCAGCTTAGTCGCAGCGGCAGGCATGCACTACGAGCAGTACTTC
abundance: -; d_gene: -; v_gene: TRBV4-2; j_gene: TRBJ2-5; len: 13; CDR3aa: CASSQLGQETQYF; CDR3nt: TGTGCCAGCAGCCAACTCGGGCAAGAGACCCAGTACTTC
abundance: once; d_gene: -; v_gene: TRBV7-3; j_gene: TRBJ2-1; len: 16; CDR3aa: CASSLMAGSSYNEQFF; CDR3nt: TGTGCCAGCAGCTTAATGGCGGGGAGCTCCTACAATGAGCAGTTCTTC
abundance: -; d_gene: -; v_gene: TRBV7-9; j_gene: TRBJ1-4; len: 15; CDR3aa: CASSPRPRLGEKLFF; CDR3nt: TGTGCCAGCAGCCCCAGGCCCCGCCTCGGTGAAAAACTGTTTTTT
abundance: -; d_gene: -; v_gene: TRBV4-1; j_gene: TRBJ1-1; len: 14; CDR3aa: CASSHPFRRAEAFF; CDR3nt: TGCGCCAGCAGCCACCCCTTTAGGAGGGCTGAAGCTTTCTTT
abundance: few; d_gene: -; v_gene: TRBV6-5; j_gene: TRBJ1-5; len: 12; CDR3aa: CASSPPNLSRHF; CDR3nt: TGTGCCAGCAGTCCTCCAAATTTGTCGCGGCATTTT
abundance: -; d_gene: TRBD1; v_gene: TRBV5-1; j_gene: TRBJ2-2; len: 16; CDR3aa: CASSFGTGALTGELFF; CDR3nt: TGCGCCAGCAGCTTTGGGACAGGGGCCCTCACCGGGGAGCTGTTTTTT
abundance: -; d_gene: TRBD1; v_gene: TRBV2; j_gene: TRBJ1-2; len: 15; CDR3aa: CASNFVGTGGYGYTF; CDR3nt: TGTGCCAGCAATTTCGTCGGGACAGGGGGATATGGCTACACCTTC
abundance: few; d_gene: TRBD2; v_gene: TRBV29-1; j_gene: TRBJ2-1; len: 12; CDR3aa: CSVGAGGSEQFF; CDR3nt: TGCAGCGTTGGGGCGGGGGGGAGTGAGCAGTTCTTC
abundance: -; d_gene: -; v_gene: TRBV12-5; j_gene: TRBJ1-1; len: 13; CDR3aa: CASENRVGTEAFF; CDR3nt: TGTGCTAGTGAGAACAGGGTGGGCACTGAAGCTTTCTTT
abundance: few; d_gene: -; v_gene: TRBV6-1; j_gene: TRBJ2-1; len: 14; CDR3aa: CAHGGGAFYNEQFF; CDR3nt: TGTGCCCACGGTGGGGGGGCTTTTTACAATGAGCAGTTCTTC
abundance: -; d_gene: -; v_gene: TRBV9; j_gene: TRBJ1-5; len: 15; CDR3aa: CASSRTGTSNQPQHF; CDR3nt: TGTGCCAGCAGCCGAACCGGGACAAGCAATCAGCCCCAGCATTTT
abundance: -; d_gene: -; v_gene: TRBV9; j_gene: TRBJ1-1; len: 15; CDR3aa: CASSVSPGLNTEAFF; CDR3nt: TGTGCCAGCAGCGTATCCCCAGGCCTGAACACTGAAGCTTTCTTT
abundance: -; d_gene: TRBD1; v_gene: TRBV7-9; j_gene: TRBJ1-5; len: 15; CDR3aa: CASSWDRESNQPQHF; CDR3nt: TGTGCCAGCAGCTGGGACAGAGAAAGCAATCAGCCCCAGCATTTT
abundance: -; d_gene: TRBD2; v_gene: TRBV2; j_gene: TRBJ2-1; len: 15; CDR3aa: CASTRTSGSGNEQFF; CDR3nt: TGTGCCAGCACCCGGACTAGCGGGAGCGGCAATGAGCAGTTCTTC
abundance: few; d_gene: TRBD1; v_gene: TRBV29-1; j_gene: TRBJ2-6; len: 15; CDR3aa: CSVETGGSGANVLTF; CDR3nt: TGCAGCGTTGAAACAGGGGGCTCCGGGGCCAACGTCCTGACTTTC
abundance: -; d_gene: TRBD1; v_gene: TRBV5-1; j_gene: TRBJ1-4; len: 15; CDR3aa: CASSPLDRGNEKLFF; CDR3nt: TGCGCCAGCAGCCCCCTGGACAGGGGTAATGAAAAACTGTTTTTT
abundance: -; d_gene: TRBD1; v_gene: TRBV4-1; j_gene: TRBJ2-7; len: 15; CDR3aa: CASSPLRDRAWEQYF; CDR3nt: TGCGCCAGCAGCCCACTCCGGGACAGGGCCTGGGAGCAGTACTTC
abundance: -; d_gene: TRBD1; v_gene: TRBV7-6; j_gene: TRBJ2-7; len: 15; CDR3aa: CASSSGQGPSYEQYF; CDR3nt: TGTGCCAGCAGTTCCGGACAGGGGCCCTCCTACGAGCAGTACTTC
abundance: -; d_gene: TRBD2; v_gene: TRBV4-2; j_gene: TRBJ2-3; len: 17; CDR3aa: CASSHLSSGTSTDTQYF; CDR3nt: TGTGCCAGCAGCCACTTATCTAGCGGGACTAGCACAGATACGCAGTATTTT
abundance: -; d_gene: -; v_gene: TRBV2; j_gene: TRBJ2-7; len: 12; CDR3aa: CASCGDSYEQYF; CDR3nt: TGTGCCAGCTGCGGGGACTCCTACGAGCAGTACTTC
abundance: -; d_gene: TRBD1; v_gene: TRBV4-1; j_gene: TRBJ1-1; len: 13; CDR3aa: CASSQERDRGAFF; CDR3nt: TGCGCCAGCAGCCAAGAACGGGACAGGGGAGCTTTCTTT
abundance: -; d_gene: -; v_gene: TRBV20-1; j_gene: TRBJ2-7; len: 11; CDR3aa: CSAIRSREQYF; CDR3nt: TGCAGTGCTATCCGGTCGCGCGAGCAGTACTTC
abundance: -; d_gene: TRBD1; v_gene: TRBV13; j_gene: TRBJ2-3; len: 14; CDR3aa: CASSSGQGTDTQYF; CDR3nt: TGTGCCAGCAGCTCGGGACAGGGGACAGATACGCAGTATTTT
abundance: -; d_gene: TRBD2; v_gene: TRBV4-1; j_gene: TRBJ2-2; len: 16; CDR3aa: CASRILAGGNTGELFF; CDR3nt: TGCGCCAGCAGGATTCTAGCGGGGGGGAACACCGGGGAGCTGTTTTTT
abundance: -; d_gene: -; v_gene: TRBV4-1; j_gene: TRBJ2-3; len: 17; CDR3aa: CASSQDGTLAGTDTQYF; CDR3nt: TGCGCCAGCAGCCAAGATGGCACCCTTGCTGGCACAGATACGCAGTATTTT
abundance: -; d_gene: TRBD1; v_gene: TRBV12-5; j_gene: TRBJ1-1; len: 16; CDR3aa: CASGTQTGRSNPGAFF; CDR3nt: TGTGCTAGTGGTACGCAGACAGGGAGGTCAAATCCCGGAGCTTTCTTT
abundance: -; d_gene: -; v_gene: TRBV30; j_gene: TRBJ2-2; len: 10; CDR3aa: CAGFTGELFF; CDR3nt: TGTGCCGGCTTCACCGGGGAGCTGTTTTTT
abundance: -; d_gene: TRBD1; v_gene: TRBV2; j_gene: TRBJ1-2; len: 13; CDR3aa: CASSPGQNYGYTF; CDR3nt: TGTGCCAGCAGCCCGGGACAGAACTATGGCTACACCTTC
abundance: -; d_gene: -; v_gene: TRBV5-1; j_gene: TRBJ2-3; len: 12; CDR3aa: CASSFGSGSVYF; CDR3nt: -
abundance: -; d_gene: -; v_gene: TRBV27; j_gene: TRBJ1-1; len: 15; CDR3aa: CASSLAVAMNTEAFF; CDR3nt: TGTGCCAGCAGTCTCGCTGTAGCGATGAACACTGAAGCTTTCTTT
abundance: -; d_gene: TRBD1; v_gene: TRBV13; j_gene: TRBJ1-2; len: 15; CDR3aa: CASSLGQMINYGYTF; CDR3nt: TGTGCCAGCAGCTTGGGACAGATGATTAACTATGGCTACACCTTC
abundance: -; d_gene: TRBD1; v_gene: TRBV9; j_gene: TRBJ1-2; len: 14; CDR3aa: CASSATGQAKGYTF; CDR3nt: TGTGCCAGCAGCGCCACGGGACAGGCAAAGGGCTACACCTTC
abundance: -; d_gene: -; v_gene: TRBV5-4; j_gene: TRBJ1-1; len: 17; CDR3aa: CASSSGQGGVLNTEAFF; CDR3nt: TGTGCCAGCAGCTCCGGCCAGGGTGGGGTTTTGAACACTGAAGCTTTCTTT
abundance: few; d_gene: TRBD1; v_gene: TRBV30; j_gene: TRBJ1-3; len: 18; CDR3aa: CAWARGYRGRFSGNTIYF; CDR3nt: TGTGCCTGGGCCAGGGGGTACAGGGGGAGATTCTCTGGAAACACCATATATTTT
abundance: -; d_gene: TRBD1; v_gene: TRBV6-5; j_gene: TRBJ1-2; len: 14; CDR3aa: CASRMGQGTVHYTF; CDR3nt: TGTGCCAGCAGAATGGGACAGGGGACGGTACACTACACCTTC
abundance: -; d_gene: TRBD2; v_gene: TRBV13; j_gene: TRBJ2-7; len: 15; CDR3aa: CASSFSGRSLYEQYF; CDR3nt: TGTGCCAGCAGCTTTAGCGGGAGAAGCCTTTACGAGCAGTACTTC